These 14 T cell receptor beta chains share one sample of origin, sequenced in a study of blood T cell repertoires in COVID-19. Profiled with immunoSEQ multiplex PCR; TCRdb holds only in-frame clones, not every one. The sample records 250,000 to 300,000 clones, around 81% being singletons. Sequencing was done on a sample of peripheral blood. Receptors originate from a woman aged 55 to 70 with active or convalescent COVID-19.

The chain couples TRBV4-1 to TRBJ2-5; D might be TRBD1 (6 bases). Trimming stripped 0 bases from V and 3 bases from J, with 14 bases between. This CDR3 has 16 amino acids. The germline gives CDR1 MGHRA, CDR2 YSYEKL. CDR3 bases: TGCGCCAGCAGCCAAGAACCCGGACAGCCAAAAGAGACCCAGTACTTC. The encoded protein is CASSQEPGQPKETQYF.

This chain joins TRBV25-1 and TRBJ1-2, with TRBD1 matching 10 bases. The CDR3 extends over 16 amino acids. J was trimmed by 9 bases and V by 0 bases; bases with no gene match: 10. The germline CDR1 and CDR2 sequences are MGHDK and SYGVNS. The CDR3 region is CASSEYGDRGKARYTF. In DNA, the CDR3 is TGTGCCAGCAGTGAATATGGGGACAGGGGTAAAGCTCGCTACACCTTC.

This clone came up once. The chain employs TRBV28 and TRBJ2-7, with 7 bases fitting TRBD2. V dropped 7 bases and J dropped 3; count of bases not matched to a gene: 18. Germline-derived CDR1 and CDR2 are MDHEN and SYDVKM. The CDR3 sequence is 17 residues long. CDR3: CASKRGGRPPFIYEQYF. DNA for the CDR3: TGTGCCAGCAAGCGGGGAGGGAGACCGCCATTTATCTACGAGCAGTACTTC.

This chain links TRBV7-9 with TRBJ2-7, with 7 bases aligning to TRBD2. Germline lookup yields CDR1 SEHNR and CDR2 FQNEAQ (reference sequence). The CDR3 runs to 14 residues. J gave up 2 bases and V 3 bases, and 4 bases lay outside the gene matches. For the CDR3, the DNA is TGTGCCAGCAGCTTGGGGGGGATACCCTACGAGCAGTACTTC. Protein: CASSLGGIPYEQYF.

The V gene is TRBV6-2 or TRBV6-3, the J gene TRBJ1-1; D perhaps matches TRBD1 (6 bases). V dropped 2 bases and J dropped 7 bases, with 14 bases sitting between them. The germline CDR1 and CDR2 sequences are MNHEY and SVGEGT. This CDR3 contains 14 residues. In nucleotides, the CDR3 is TGTGCCAGCAGTTACCTTACAGGGATGGGTGAAGCTTTCTTT. Translation: CASSYLTGMGEAFF.

This chain links TRBV7-2 with TRBJ2-3; 10 nucleotides agree with TRBD2. The ends lost 1 base at V and 5 bases at J; junction bases unmatched: 9. CDR3 length: 17 amino acids. Germline assignment: CDR1 SGHTA and CDR2 FQGNSA. The chain's CDR3 is CASSLGGAGGQKDTQYF. DNA for the CDR3: TGTGCCAGCAGCTTAGGCGGAGCGGGGGGGCAAAAAGATACGCAGTATTTT.

V and J are TRBV2 and TRBJ2-7; tentative D call: TRBD2 (6 bases). The CDR3 sequence is 15 residues long. In germline, CDR1 is SNHLY, CDR2 FYNNEI. V lost 1 base to trimming and J lost 2 bases, with 12 bases between them. The CDR3 nucleotides are TGTGCCAGCAGTGAAGTCGGAGGGAAGACCTACGAGCAGTACTTC. Encoded protein: CASSEVGGKTYEQYF.

The rearrangement joins TRBV6-2 or TRBV6-3 to TRBJ2-1; TRBD1 aligns across 8 bases. With 6 bases clipped from V and 2 bases from J, the junction kept 9 bases outside the gene matches. The CDR3 covers 16 residues. Per germline, CDR1 MNHEY and CDR2 SVGEGT. CDR3 sequence reads: CASSGGLQGAYNEQFF. The CDR3 DNA reads as TGTGCCAGCAGCGGGGGATTACAGGGGGCCTACAATGAGCAGTTCTTC.

The chain joins TRBV6-5 to TRBJ1-2; 7 bases line up with TRBD1. V lost 6 bases and J lost 6; bases outside the gene matches: 7. Germline V CDR1 and CDR2: MNHEY, SVGAGI. This CDR3 spans 13 amino acids. CDR3 bases: TGTGCCAGCAGCCCCACAGGGGAGAATGGCTACACCTTC. Translating it yields CASSPTGENGYTF.

The rearrangement uses TRBV7-2 and TRBJ1-1, with D tentatively TRBD1 (5 bases). The CDR3 runs 16 residues. Looked up from germline, CDR1 is SGHTA and CDR2 is FQGNSA. The V end lost 1 base, the J end lost 3 bases, and 15 bases lay between the germline ends. The CDR3 nucleotides read TGTGCCAGCAGCTTAGTGGTCCAGGGTCCCGACACTGAAGCTTTCTTT. Amino acid sequence: CASSLVVQGPDTEAFF.

This rearrangement joins TRBV6-6 to TRBJ2-7; D call uncertain. Looked up from germline, CDR1 is MNHNY and CDR2 is SVGAGI (reference sequence). This CDR3 is built from 11 residues. Deletions cut 6 bases from V and 5 bases from J, with 8 bases between. The CDR3 spells CASRLTDEQYF. The CDR3 region has the DNA TGTGCCAGCAGGTTAACAGACGAGCAGTACTTC.

This clone was picked up a small number of times. This chain connects TRBV25-1 to TRBJ1-2; D not certain. The CDR3 is 13 residues long. The V end was cut by 4 bases, the J end by 4 bases, with 10 bases between. Germline CDR1 is MGHDK and CDR2 is SYGVNS. CDR3 loop: CASSAARGYGYTF. The DNA for the CDR3 is TGTGCCAGCAGTGCCGCCCGGGGCTATGGCTACACCTTC.

The CDR3 DNA reads as TGTGCCAGCAGGGACCGGACAGGATCCTACGAGCAGTACTTC. As protein: CASRDRTGSYEQYF. The V and J genes are TRBV2 and TRBJ2-7, with 7 nucleotides matching TRBD1. After removal of 6 bases from V and 1 base from J, the junction contained 6 bases not matched to a gene. The germline gives CDR1 SNHLY, CDR2 FYNNEI. CDR3 size: 14 residues.

The chain has TRBV15 and TRBJ1-2, with a tentative D call TRBD1 (6 bases). V lost 2 bases, J lost 7 bases, and 17 bases lay in between. Germline V gene data show CDR1 as LNHNV and CDR2 as YYDKDF (reference sequence). The length of the CDR3 is 15 residues. For the CDR3, the DNA is TGTGCCACCAGCAGACGCCGTACAGGGTATGCTGGCTACACCTTC. Protein sequence: CATSRRRTGYAGYTF.